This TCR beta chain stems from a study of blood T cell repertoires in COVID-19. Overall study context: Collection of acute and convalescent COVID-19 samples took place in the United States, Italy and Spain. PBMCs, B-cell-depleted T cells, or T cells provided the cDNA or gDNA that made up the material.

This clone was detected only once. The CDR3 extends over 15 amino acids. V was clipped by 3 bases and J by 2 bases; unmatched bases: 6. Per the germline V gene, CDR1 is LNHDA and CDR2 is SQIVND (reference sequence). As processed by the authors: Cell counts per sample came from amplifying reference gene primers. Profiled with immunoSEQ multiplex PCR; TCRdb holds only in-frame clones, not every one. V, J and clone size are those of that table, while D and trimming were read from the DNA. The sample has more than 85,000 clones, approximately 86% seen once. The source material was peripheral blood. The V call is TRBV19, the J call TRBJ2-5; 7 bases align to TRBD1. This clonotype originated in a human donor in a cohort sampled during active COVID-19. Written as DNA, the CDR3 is TGTGCCAGTAGTATCCGCGGCAGGGGGCAAGAGACCCAGTACTTC. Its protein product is CASSIRGRGQETQYF.